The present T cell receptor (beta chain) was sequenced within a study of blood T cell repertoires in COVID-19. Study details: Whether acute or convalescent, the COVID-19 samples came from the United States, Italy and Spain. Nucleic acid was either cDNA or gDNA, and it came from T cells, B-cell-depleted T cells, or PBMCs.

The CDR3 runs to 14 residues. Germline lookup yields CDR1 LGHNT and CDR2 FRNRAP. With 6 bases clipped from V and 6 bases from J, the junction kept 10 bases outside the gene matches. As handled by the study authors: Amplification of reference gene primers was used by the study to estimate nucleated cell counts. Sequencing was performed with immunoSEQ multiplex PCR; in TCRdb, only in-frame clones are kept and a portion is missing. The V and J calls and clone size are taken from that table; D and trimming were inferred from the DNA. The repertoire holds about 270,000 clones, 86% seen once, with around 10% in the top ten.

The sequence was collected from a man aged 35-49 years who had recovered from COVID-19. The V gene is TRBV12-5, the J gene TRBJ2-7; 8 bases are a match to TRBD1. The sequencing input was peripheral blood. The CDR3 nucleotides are TGTGCTAGTGGATTCGGACAGGGCGGGTCCGAGCAGTACTTC. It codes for CASGFGQGGSEQYF.